A selection of T cell receptor beta chains follows, all from one sample in a study of blood T cell repertoires in COVID-19. Method: immunoSEQ multiplex PCR; TCRdb's copy keeps in-frame clones and lacks some. The table lists around 100,000 clones, approximately 90% of them singletons. Sequenced input: peripheral blood. The receptors were gathered from a human donor with active COVID-19. The donor label of this sample is uncertain. Both conserved end residues are part of each CDR3. D genes are given only for firm matches. Clone size is shown for a subset of rows, as once, few, many or a class of expanded clone.

clone_size,d_call,j_call,v_call,cdr3_nt,cdr3_aa
-,TRBD1,TRBJ1-1,TRBV6-4,TGTGCCAGCACCCTGGACAGGGGTGCCACTGAAGCTTTCTTT,CASTLDRGATEAFF
-,TRBD1,TRBJ1-6,TRBV7-6,TGTGCCAGCAGCTTAGGAGTGGGACAGAATAATTCACCCCTCCACTTT,CASSLGVGQNNSPLHF
-,TRBD1,TRBJ2-1,TRBV6-1,TGTGCCAGCAGTGAAAGGGACAGAGAGCAGTTCTTC,CASSERDREQFF
-,TRBD1,TRBJ2-1,TRBV27,TGTGCCAGCGGATTCACAGGGGGACCCCACAATGAGCAGTTCTTC,CASGFTGGPHNEQFF
-,-,TRBJ2-3,TRBV6-6,TGTGCCAGCAGTTACTCGGAGGAATCTACAGATACGCAGTATTTT,CASSYSEESTDTQYF
-,-,TRBJ2-7,TRBV6-5,TGTGCCAGCGGCAGGGTTTACGAGCAGTACTTC,CASGRVYEQYF
-,TRBD1,TRBJ1-4,TRBV2,TGTGCCAGCAGTGCTTGGGACAGAACTAATGAAAAACTGTTTTTT,CASSAWDRTNEKLFF
once,TRBD1,TRBJ2-2,TRBV11-2,TGTGCCAGCAGCTTAGGTCCAGGGGGCAAGCTGTTTTTT,CASSLGPGGKLFF
-,-,TRBJ1-2,TRBV4-1,TGCGCCAGCAGGCAGGGGTGGGGAACCAATGGCTACACCTTC,CASRQGWGTNGYTF
-,-,TRBJ1-4,TRBV11-3,TGTGCCAGCTCAGAGACAGGTCATGAAAAACTGTTTTTT,CASSETGHEKLFF
once,-,TRBJ2-7,TRBV11-3,TGTGCCAGCAGCGCACGTAGCAACTCCTACGAGCAGTACTTC,CASSARSNSYEQYF
-,TRBD2,TRBJ2-3,TRBV7-3,TGTGCCAGCAGCTTTGGCGGGGGGGACACAGATACGCAGTATTTT,CASSFGGGDTDTQYF
-,TRBD2,TRBJ2-1,TRBV5-1,TGCGCCAGCAGCATAAAGCGGGGGTCCTACAATGAGCAGTTCTTC,CASSIKRGSYNEQFF
-,-,TRBJ1-1,TRBV6-5,TGTGCCAGCAGTTTACTCGTGGGCGCTGAAGCTTTCTTT,CASSLLVGAEAFF
-,-,TRBJ1-2,TRBV18,TGTGCCAGCTCACCATATGACAGCTATGGCTACACCTTC,CASSPYDSYGYTF
once,-,TRBJ1-4,TRBV21-1,TGTGCCAGCACCGACTCCGCGAGGACAGGATCGGGTGAAAAACTGTTTTTT,CASTDSARTGSGEKLFF
-,TRBD2,TRBJ2-5,TRBV6-2/TRBV6-3,TGTGCCAGCAGTTACTCGCTAGCGGGGTACCAAGAGACCCAGTACTTC,CASSYSLAGYQETQYF
few,TRBD1,TRBJ1-4,TRBV6-5,TGTGCCACCGGAAGGACAGGGATAAATGAAAAACTGTTTTTT,CATGRTGINEKLFF
-,TRBD1,TRBJ2-7,TRBV11-3,TGTGCCAGCAGCTCGACAGGGAGCTCCTACGAGCAGTACTTC,CASSSTGSSYEQYF
-,-,TRBJ2-7,TRBV5-1,TGCGCCAGCAGCTTGGAGCCACGGGGAGGGGGCTCCTACGAGCAGTACTTC,CASSLEPRGGGSYEQYF
-,-,TRBJ2-5,TRBV5-6,TGTGCCAGCAGCTTGGCCGGCAGCGGGTCACAAGAGACCCAGTACTTC,CASSLAGSGSQETQYF
-,TRBD1,TRBJ1-4,TRBV5-6,TGTGCCAGCAGCTGGGACAGGGGGCTTGAAAAACTGTTTTTT,CASSWDRGLEKLFF
-,TRBD1,TRBJ2-1,TRBV12-5,TGTGCTAGTGGTTTAGTAGGGGGCAACTACAATGAGCAGTTCTTC,CASGLVGGNYNEQFF
-,TRBD1,TRBJ1-1,TRBV12-3/TRBV12-4,TGTGCCAGCAGTAGAAACAGGGGCACTGAAGCTTTCTTT,CASSRNRGTEAFF
-,-,TRBJ1-5,TRBV6-1,TGTGCCAGCAGTGATGCCGGACAGTTCTATAGCAATCAGCCCCAGCATTTT,CASSDAGQFYSNQPQHF
-,-,TRBJ1-2,TRBV28,TGTGCCAGCAGTTTACGGGCGACGGGGAACTATGGCTACACCTTC,CASSLRATGNYGYTF
-,TRBD1,TRBJ1-4,TRBV3-1/TRBV3-2,TGTGCCAGCAGTGGGGGGACAGTTGTGTTCTATGAAAAACTGTTTTTT,CASSGGTVVFYEKLFF
-,TRBD1,TRBJ1-5,TRBV4-1,TGCGCCAGCAGCCAAGAGGGAGGCAGGGGGGAGAGCAATCAGCCCCAGCATTTT,CASSQEGGRGESNQPQHF
-,TRBD2,TRBJ2-2,TRBV2,TGTGCCAGCAGCGGACTAGCGGGGGTCGTCGGGGAGCTGTTTTTT,CASSGLAGVVGELFF
once,-,TRBJ2-5,TRBV7-8,TGTGCCAGCAGCTCCCAGGGGGAAGCGGGAGAGACCCAGTACTTC,CASSSQGEAGETQYF
-,-,TRBJ2-7,TRBV6-2/TRBV6-3,TGTGCCAGCAGTTACTCACTTGCGATGGTGGAGCAGTACTTC,CASSYSLAMVEQYF
once,-,TRBJ2-7,TRBV2,TGTGCCAGCAACGAAGACAGGGAGGTTTCCTACGAGCAGTACTTC,CASNEDREVSYEQYF
-,-,TRBJ2-5,TRBV6-5,TGTGCCAGCATCGCAGGGGAGACCCAGTACTTC,CASIAGETQYF
-,-,TRBJ2-7,TRBV29-1,TGCAGCGTTGAGGAGGGGAACGGCAAGCAGTACTTC,CSVEEGNGKQYF
-,-,TRBJ2-3,TRBV27,TGTGCCAGCAGTTTACGTCCCACAGGGACCGGCACAGATACGCAGTATTTT,CASSLRPTGTGTDTQYF
few,-,TRBJ1-5,TRBV7-2,TGTGCCAGCAGCTTAAGTGGGCAGGGAAGTCAGCCCCAGCATTTT,CASSLSGQGSQPQHF
once,-,TRBJ1-3,TRBV2,TGTGCCAGCAGTGGGGTTGTAGGGGACACCATATATTTT,CASSGVVGDTIYF
-,TRBD2,TRBJ2-3,TRBV27,TGTGCCAGCCGTATTCTAATCGATAGGACTAGCGGGGTCACAGATACGCAGTATTTT,CASRILIDRTSGVTDTQYF
-,-,TRBJ2-1,TRBV19,TGTGCCAGTAGTCCCCGACTAGTTGGCAATGAGCAGTTCTTC,CASSPRLVGNEQFF
-,-,TRBJ2-5,TRBV3-1/TRBV3-2,TGTGCCAGCAGCCAAGAGGGGCGGGACTGGAAAGAGACCCAGTACTTC,CASSQEGRDWKETQYF
-,-,TRBJ1-2,TRBV5-1,TGCGCCAGCACCCGGGGAACCGACGGCCACCATGGCTACACCTTC,CASTRGTDGHHGYTF